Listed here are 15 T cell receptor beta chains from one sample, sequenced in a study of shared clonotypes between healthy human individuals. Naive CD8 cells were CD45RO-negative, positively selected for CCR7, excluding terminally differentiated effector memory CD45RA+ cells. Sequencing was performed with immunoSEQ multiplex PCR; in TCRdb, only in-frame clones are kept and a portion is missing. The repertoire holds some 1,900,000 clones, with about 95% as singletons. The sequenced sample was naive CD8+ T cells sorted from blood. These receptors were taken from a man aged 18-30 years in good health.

The CDR3 DNA reads as TGTGCCAGCAGTTACTGGACAGGGAGCACCGGGGAGCTGTTTTTT. Amino acids: CASSYWTGSTGELFF. The chain has TRBV6-5 and TRBJ2-2, with 8 bases fitting TRBD1. The junction had 2 bases not matched to a gene; V was cut back by 1 base and J by 4 bases. The CDR3 is made up of 15 amino acids. Germline CDR1 reads MNHEY; CDR2 reads SVGAGI.

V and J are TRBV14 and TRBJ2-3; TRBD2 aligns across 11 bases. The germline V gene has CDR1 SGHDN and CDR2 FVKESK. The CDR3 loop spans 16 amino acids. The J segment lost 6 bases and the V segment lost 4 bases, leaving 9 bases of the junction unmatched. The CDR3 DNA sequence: TGTGCCAGCAGCCCGTTACTAGCGGGAGCATCCGATACGCAGTATTTT. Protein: CASSPLLAGASDTQYF.

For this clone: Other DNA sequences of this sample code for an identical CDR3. CDR3 residues: CASSYGLTYEQYF. Here the CDR3 DNA reads TGCGCCAGCAGCTACGGGTTAACCTACGAGCAGTACTTC. The chain recombines TRBV5-1 with TRBJ2-7; no clear D gene. Per the germline V gene, CDR1 is SGHRS and CDR2 is YFSETQ. There are 13 residues in the CDR3. Trimming took off 3 bases at V and 2 bases at J, with 9 bases between the two ends.

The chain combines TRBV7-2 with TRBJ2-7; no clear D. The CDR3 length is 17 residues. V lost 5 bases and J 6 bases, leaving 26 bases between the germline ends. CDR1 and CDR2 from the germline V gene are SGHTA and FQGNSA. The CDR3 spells CASSLGYGDHDSCEQYF. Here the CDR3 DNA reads TGTGCCAGCAGCCTAGGTTATGGAGACCACGACTCTTGCGAGCAGTACTTC.

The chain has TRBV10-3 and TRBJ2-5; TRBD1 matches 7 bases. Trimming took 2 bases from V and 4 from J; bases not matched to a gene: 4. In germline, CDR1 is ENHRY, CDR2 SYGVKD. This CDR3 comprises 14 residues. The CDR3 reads CAISEAGGTETQYF. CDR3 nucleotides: TGTGCCATCAGTGAGGCAGGGGGTACAGAGACCCAGTACTTC.

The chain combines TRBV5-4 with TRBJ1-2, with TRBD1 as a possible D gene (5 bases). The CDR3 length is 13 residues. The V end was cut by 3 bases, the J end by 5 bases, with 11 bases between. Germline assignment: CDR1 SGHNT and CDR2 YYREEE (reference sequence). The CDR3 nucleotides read TGTGCCAGCAGCTCCGGGACTGTTTATGGCTACACCTTC. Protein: CASSSGTVYGYTF.

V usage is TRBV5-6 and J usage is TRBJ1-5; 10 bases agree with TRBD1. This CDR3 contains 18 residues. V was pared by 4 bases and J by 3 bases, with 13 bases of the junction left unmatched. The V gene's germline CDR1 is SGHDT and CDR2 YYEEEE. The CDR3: CASSRTRDRGPTNQPQHF. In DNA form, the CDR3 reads TGTGCCAGCAGCCGCACCCGGGACAGGGGACCGACCAATCAGCCCCAGCATTTT.

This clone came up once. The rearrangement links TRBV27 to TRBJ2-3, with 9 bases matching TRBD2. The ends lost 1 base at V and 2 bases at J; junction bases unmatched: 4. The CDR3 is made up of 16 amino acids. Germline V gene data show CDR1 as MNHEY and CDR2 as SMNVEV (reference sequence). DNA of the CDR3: TGTGCCAGCAGTTTATTTGCTAGCGGGGTCACAGATACGCAGTATTTT. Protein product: CASSLFASGVTDTQYF.

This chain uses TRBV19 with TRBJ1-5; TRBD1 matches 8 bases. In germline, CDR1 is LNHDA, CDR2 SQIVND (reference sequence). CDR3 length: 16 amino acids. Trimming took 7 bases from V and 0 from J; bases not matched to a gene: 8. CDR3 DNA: TGTGCCAGTACCGAGGACAGGGTATATAGCAATCAGCCCCAGCATTTT. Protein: CASTEDRVYSNQPQHF. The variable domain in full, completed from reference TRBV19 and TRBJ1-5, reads DGGITQSPKYLFRKEGQNVTLSCEQNLNHDAMYWYRQDPGQGLRLIYYSQIVNDFQKGDIAEGYSVSREKKESFPLTVTSAQKNPTAFYLCASTEDRVYSNQPQHFGDGTRLSIL.

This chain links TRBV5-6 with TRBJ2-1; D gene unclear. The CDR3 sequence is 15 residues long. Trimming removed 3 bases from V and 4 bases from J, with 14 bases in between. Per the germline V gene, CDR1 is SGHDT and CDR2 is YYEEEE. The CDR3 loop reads CASSSTRVTYNEQFF. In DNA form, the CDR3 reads TGTGCCAGCAGCTCAACCCGGGTTACTTACAATGAGCAGTTCTTC.

CDR3 bases: TGTGCCTGGAGTCCCAGCAATACGCAGTATTTT. Translating gives CAWSPSNTQYF. This chain uses TRBV30 with TRBJ2-3; D ambiguous. V was clipped by 2 bases and J by 7 bases, with 7 bases between them. The CDR3 contains 11 residues. CDR1 GTSNPN and CDR2 SVGIG come from the germline V gene (reference sequence).

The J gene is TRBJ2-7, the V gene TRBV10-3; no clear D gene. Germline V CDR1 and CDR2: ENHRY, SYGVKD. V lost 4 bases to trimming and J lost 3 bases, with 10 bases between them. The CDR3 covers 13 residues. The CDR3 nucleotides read TGTGCCATCAGTGGTTCCACCGTCTACGAGCAGTACTTC. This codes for CAISGSTVYEQYF.

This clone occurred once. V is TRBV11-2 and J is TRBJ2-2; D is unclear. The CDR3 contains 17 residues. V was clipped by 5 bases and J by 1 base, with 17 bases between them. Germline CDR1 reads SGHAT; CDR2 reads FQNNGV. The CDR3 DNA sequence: TGTGCCAGCAGCCTGAGTCCTGTGCCCTTGAACACCGGGGAGCTGTTTTTT. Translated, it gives CASSLSPVPLNTGELFF. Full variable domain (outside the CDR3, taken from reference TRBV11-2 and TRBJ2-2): EAGVAQSPRYKIIEKRQSVAFWCNPISGHATLYWYQQILGQGPKLLIQFQNNGVVDDSQLPKDRFSAERLKGVDSTLKIQPAKLEDSAVYLCASSLSPVPLNTGELFFGEGSRLTVL.

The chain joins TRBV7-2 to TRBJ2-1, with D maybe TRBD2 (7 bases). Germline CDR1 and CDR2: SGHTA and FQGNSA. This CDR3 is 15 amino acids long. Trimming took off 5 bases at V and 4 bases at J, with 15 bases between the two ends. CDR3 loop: CASSQRGGPYNEQFF. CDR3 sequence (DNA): TGTGCCAGCAGCCAGAGGGGGGGCCCGTACAATGAGCAGTTCTTC.

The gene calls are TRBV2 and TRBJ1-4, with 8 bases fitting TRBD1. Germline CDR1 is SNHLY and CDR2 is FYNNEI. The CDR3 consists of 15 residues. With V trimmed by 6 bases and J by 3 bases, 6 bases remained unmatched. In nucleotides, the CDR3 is TGTGCCAGCAGCCCGACAGGGGCCGCTAATGAAAAACTGTTTTTT. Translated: CASSPTGAANEKLFF.